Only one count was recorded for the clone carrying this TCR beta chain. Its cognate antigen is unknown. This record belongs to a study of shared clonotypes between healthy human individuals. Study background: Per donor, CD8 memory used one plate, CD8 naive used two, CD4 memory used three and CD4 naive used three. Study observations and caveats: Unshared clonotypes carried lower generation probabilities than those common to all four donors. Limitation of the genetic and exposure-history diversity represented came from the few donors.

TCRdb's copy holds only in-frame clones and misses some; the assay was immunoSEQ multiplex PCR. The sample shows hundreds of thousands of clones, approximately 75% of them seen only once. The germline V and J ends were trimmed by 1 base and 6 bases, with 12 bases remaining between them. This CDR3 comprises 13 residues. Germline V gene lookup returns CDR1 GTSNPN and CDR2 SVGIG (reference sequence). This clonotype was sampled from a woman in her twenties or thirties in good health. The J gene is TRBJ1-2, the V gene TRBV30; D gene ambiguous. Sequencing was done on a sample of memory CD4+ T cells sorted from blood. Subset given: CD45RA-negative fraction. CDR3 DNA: TGTGCCTGGAGTGGGAAGGGAGCAGATGGCTACACCTTC. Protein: CAWSGKGADGYTF.